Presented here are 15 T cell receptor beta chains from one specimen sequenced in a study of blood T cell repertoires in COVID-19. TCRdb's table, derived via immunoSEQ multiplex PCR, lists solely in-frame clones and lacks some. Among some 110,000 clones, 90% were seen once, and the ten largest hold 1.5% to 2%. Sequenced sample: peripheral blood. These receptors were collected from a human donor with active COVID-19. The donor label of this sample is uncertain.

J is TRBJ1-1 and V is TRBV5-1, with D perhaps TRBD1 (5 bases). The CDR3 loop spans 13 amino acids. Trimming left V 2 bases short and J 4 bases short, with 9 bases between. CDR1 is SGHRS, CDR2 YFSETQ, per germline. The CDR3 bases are TGCGCCAGCAGCTTCGCGGGGGGCACTGAAGCTTTCTTT. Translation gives CASSFAGGTEAFF.

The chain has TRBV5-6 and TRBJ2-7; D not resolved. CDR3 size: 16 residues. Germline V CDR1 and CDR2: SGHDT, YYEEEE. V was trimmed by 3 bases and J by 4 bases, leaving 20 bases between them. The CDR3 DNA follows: TGTGCCAGCAGCTCCTCTACGAAACGACTGCTTTACGAGCAGTACTTC. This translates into CASSSSTKRLLYEQYF.

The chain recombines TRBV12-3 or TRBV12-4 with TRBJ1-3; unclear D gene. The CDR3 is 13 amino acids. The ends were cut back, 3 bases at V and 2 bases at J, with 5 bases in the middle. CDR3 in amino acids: CASSLSAGNTIYF. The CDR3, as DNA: TGTGCCAGCAGTTTGTCTGCTGGAAACACCATATATTTT.

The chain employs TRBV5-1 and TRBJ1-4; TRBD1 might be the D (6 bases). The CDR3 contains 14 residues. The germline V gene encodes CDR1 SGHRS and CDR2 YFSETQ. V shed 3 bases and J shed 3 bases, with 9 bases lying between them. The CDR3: CASSSTGPNEKLFF. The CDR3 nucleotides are TGCGCCAGCAGCTCGACAGGCCCTAATGAAAAACTGTTTTTT.

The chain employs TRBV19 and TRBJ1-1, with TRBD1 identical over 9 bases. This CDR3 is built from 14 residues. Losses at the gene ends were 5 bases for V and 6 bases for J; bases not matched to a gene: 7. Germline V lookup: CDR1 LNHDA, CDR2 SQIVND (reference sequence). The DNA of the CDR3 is TGTGCCAGTAGTGGGGGGACAGGGTTTGCTGAAGCTTTCTTT. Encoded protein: CASSGGTGFAEAFF.

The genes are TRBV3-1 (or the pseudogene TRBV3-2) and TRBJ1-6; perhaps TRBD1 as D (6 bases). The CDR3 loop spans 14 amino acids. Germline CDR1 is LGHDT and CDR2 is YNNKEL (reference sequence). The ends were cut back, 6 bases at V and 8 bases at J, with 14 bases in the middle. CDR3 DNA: TGTGCCAGCAGAGGGGGGGGAATGTATTCACCCCTCCACTTT. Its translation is CASRGGGMYSPLHF.

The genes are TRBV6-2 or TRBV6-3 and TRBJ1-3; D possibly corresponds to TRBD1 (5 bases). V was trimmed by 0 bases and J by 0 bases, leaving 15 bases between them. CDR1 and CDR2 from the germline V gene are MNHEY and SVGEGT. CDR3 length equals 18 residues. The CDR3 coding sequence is TGTGCCAGCAGTTACTCCCCGACAGAGATTGACTCTGGAAACACCATATATTTT. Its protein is CASSYSPTEIDSGNTIYF.

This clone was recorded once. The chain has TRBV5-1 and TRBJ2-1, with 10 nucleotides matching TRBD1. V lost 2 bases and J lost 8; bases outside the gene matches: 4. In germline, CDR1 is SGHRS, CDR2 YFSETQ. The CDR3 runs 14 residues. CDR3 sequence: CASSLGQGGDEQFF. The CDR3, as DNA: TGCGCCAGCAGCTTAGGACAGGGGGGAGATGAGCAGTTCTTC.

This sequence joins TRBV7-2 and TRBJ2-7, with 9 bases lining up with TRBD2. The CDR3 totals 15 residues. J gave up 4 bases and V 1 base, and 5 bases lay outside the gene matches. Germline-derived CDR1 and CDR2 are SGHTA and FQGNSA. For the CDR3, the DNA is TGTGCCAGCAGCTTAGAGGGCGGGGGGGCATACGAGCAGTACTTC. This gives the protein CASSLEGGGAYEQYF. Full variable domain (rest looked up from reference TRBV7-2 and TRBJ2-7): GAGVSQSPSNKVTEKGKDVELRCDPISGHTALYWYRQSLGQGLEFLIYFQGNSAPDKSGLPSDRFSAERTGGSVSTLTIQRTQQEDSAVYLCASSLEGGGAYEQYFGPGTRLTVT.

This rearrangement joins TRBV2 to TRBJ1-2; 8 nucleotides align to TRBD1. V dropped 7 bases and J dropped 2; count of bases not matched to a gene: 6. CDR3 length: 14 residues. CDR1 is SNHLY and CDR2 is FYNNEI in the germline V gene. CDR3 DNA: TGTGCCAGCACAGGACAGGGCTCCAACTATGGCTACACCTTC. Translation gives CASTGQGSNYGYTF.

The CDR3 is CASSQDFRGRVGGELFF. The DNA of the CDR3 is TGCGCCAGCAGCCAAGATTTTAGGGGGCGAGTTGGCGGGGAGCTGTTTTTT. The chain recombines TRBV4-3 with TRBJ2-2; the match to TRBD1 covers 7 bases. Trimming removed 0 bases from V and 7 bases from J; junction bases left unmatched: 11. Germline assignment: CDR1 LGHNA and CDR2 YSLEER. The CDR3 sequence is 17 residues long.

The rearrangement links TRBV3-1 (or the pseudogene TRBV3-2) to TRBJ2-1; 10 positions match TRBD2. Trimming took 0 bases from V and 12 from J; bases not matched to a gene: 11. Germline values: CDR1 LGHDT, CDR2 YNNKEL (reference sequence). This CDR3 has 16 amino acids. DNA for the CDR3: TGTGCCAGCAGCCAAGATCGGGCGGCTAGCGGGGGCCCGCAGTTCTTC. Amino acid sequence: CASSQDRAASGGPQFF.

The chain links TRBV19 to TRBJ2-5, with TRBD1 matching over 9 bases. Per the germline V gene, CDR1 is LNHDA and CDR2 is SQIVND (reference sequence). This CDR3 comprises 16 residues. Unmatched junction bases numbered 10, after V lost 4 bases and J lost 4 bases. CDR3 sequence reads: CASSSLGTGLPETQYF. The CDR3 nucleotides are TGTGCCAGTAGTAGCCTAGGGACAGGGTTACCAGAGACCCAGTACTTC.

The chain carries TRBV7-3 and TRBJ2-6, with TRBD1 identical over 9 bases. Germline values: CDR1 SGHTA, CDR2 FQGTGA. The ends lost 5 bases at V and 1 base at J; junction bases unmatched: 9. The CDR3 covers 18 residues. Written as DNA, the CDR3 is TGTGCCAGCAGCCCACAGGGACAGGGAGGTTCTGGGGCCAACGTCCTGACTTTC. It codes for CASSPQGQGGSGANVLTF.

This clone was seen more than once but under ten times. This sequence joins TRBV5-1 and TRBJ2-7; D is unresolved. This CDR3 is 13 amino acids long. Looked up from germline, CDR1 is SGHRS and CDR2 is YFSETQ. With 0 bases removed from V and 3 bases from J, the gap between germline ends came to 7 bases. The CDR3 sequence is CASSLAVFYEQYF. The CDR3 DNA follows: TGCGCCAGCAGCTTGGCGGTTTTCTACGAGCAGTACTTC.